The clone carrying this T cell receptor (beta chain) was seen a few times. These data are taken from a study of blood T cells in healthy people across ages. The study isolated at least 6.5 million PBMCs from each sample. It was with a sample-barcoded 5' primer and a J-beta primer mix that a second PCR of about 7 to 12 cycles was run. TCRdb re-derived calls from the 5' RACE reads in MiXCR, one entry per CDR3 protein. Among about 650,000 distinct CDR3 sequences listed, less than 40% were seen once. Trimming pared 5 bases from V and 7 bases from J, leaving 18 bases between. Germline CDR1 SEHNR, CDR2 FQNEAQ (reference sequence). This CDR3 region has 14 residues.

This chain uses TRBV7-9 with TRBJ2-7; the D is unclear. The receptor comes from an elderly woman in good health. Source material: blood. CDR3 bases: TGTGCCAGCAGCCCAGAAATCTATCGCAATGAGCAGTACTTC. Amino acid sequence: CASSPEIYRNEQYF.